Sequencing of this TCR beta chain was carried out in a study of cytomegalovirus exposure and HLA in healthy donors. V lost 5 bases and J lost 10; bases outside the gene matches: 11. In germline, CDR1 is MRHNA, CDR2 SNTAGT. This CDR3 comprises 14 residues. Study results and caveats: It was about 150 TCR beta chains that were listed as cytomegalovirus-associated.

PCR used 60 Vbeta primers and 13 Jbeta primers. The table came from immunoSEQ multiplex PCR; TCRdb's copy has only in-frame clones and leaves some out. The repertoire holds some 140,000 clones, with about 61% as singletons. This clone was observed a handful of times. The antigen is unknown. The TCR was taken from a woman aged 40 to 55 in good health and CMV-seronegative. V is TRBV6-4 and J is TRBJ1-2, with 9 bases fitting TRBD1. Specimen: PBMCs. The CDR3 reads CASSRGLQGASYTF. In DNA, the CDR3 is TGTGCCAGCAGTCGGGGATTACAGGGGGCATCCTACACCTTC.